This T cell receptor (beta chain) emerged from a study of OX40 agonist ivuxolimab in advanced cancers. Produced via immunoSEQ multiplex PCR; TCRdb's table is partial and in-frame only. This table holds about 76,000 clones, roughly nine tenths found once. This material consisted of CD4+ or CD8+ T cells sorted from blood, taken in a trial of the OX40 agonist ivuxolimab. The receptor's source is an adult with an advanced solid tumor such as melanoma, head and neck, liver or kidney cancer.

CDR3 sequence (DNA): TGTGCCAGCAGTCCCAGGGGGCACGGCACTGAAGCTTTCTTT. Protein: CASSPRGHGTEAFF. The chain is built from TRBV27 and TRBJ1-1; TRBD1 matches at 8 bases. The CDR3 runs to 14 residues. Germline-derived CDR1 and CDR2 are MNHEY and SMNVEV (reference sequence). Germline trimming cut 5 bases from V and 4 bases from J; bases unmatched to any gene: 6.